This T cell receptor (beta chain) was sequenced for a study of control samples from healthy donors and cancer patients. Germline CDR1 is GTSNPN and CDR2 is SVGIG (reference sequence). V gave up 3 bases and J gave up 3 bases; unmatched junction bases: 10. The CDR3 has 17 amino acids. The repertoire was sequenced with immunoSEQ multiplex PCR; TCRdb's copy has only in-frame clones and lacks some. Counted here are 100,000 to 150,000 clones, roughly 84% occurring once; the ten biggest clones make up over 7.5%. The J gene is TRBJ1-6, the V gene TRBV30; 8 bases line up with TRBD1. The sequencing sample was made of blood. This TCR derives from a man aged 40-50 years in good health. Here the CDR3 DNA reads TGTGCCTGGAGGGGGACAGGATCCCACTTCTATAATTCACCCCTCCACTTT. It encodes CAWRGTGSHFYNSPLHF.